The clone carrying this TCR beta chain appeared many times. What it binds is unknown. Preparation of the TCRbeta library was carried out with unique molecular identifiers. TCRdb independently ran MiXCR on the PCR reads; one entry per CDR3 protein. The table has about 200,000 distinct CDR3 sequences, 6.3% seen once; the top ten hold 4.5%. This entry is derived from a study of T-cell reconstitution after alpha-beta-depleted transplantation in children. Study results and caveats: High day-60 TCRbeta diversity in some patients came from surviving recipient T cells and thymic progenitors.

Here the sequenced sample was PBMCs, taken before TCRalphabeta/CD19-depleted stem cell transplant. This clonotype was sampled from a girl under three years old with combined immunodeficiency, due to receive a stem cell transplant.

The CDR3 is CASSRRTSGSPLTKNIQYF. The CDR3 DNA sequence: TGTGCCAGCAGCCGGAGGACTAGCGGGTCTCCACTGACCAAAAACATTCAGTACTTC. This chain links TRBV11-2 with TRBJ2-4; 11 bases line up with TRBD2. Germline V CDR1 and CDR2: SGHAT, FQNNGV. The CDR3 extends over 19 amino acids. V shed 5 bases and J 2 bases; nucleotides not matched to a gene: 14.